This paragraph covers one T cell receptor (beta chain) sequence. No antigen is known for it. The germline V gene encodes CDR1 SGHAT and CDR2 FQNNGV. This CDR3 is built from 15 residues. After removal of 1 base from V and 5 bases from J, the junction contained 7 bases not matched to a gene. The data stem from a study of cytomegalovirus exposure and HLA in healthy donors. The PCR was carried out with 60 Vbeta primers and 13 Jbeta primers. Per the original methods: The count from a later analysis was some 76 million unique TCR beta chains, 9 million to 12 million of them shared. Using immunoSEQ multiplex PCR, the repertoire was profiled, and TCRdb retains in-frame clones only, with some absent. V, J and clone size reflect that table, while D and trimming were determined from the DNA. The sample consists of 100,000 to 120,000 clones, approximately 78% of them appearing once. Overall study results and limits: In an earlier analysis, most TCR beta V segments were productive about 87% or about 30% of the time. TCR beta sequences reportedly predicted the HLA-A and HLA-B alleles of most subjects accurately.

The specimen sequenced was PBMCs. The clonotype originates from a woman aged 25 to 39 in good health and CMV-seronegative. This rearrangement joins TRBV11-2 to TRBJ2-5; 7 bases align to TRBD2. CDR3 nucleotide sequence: TGTGCCAGCAGCTTAGGCGGGAGCTACCGGGAGACCCAGTACTTC. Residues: CASSLGGSYRETQYF.